The clone carrying this TCR beta chain showed up many times. Its antigen is still unknown. One end of the junction fails to match germline, which may point to a read error. Primed by a sample-barcoded 5' primer and a J-beta primer mix, a second PCR proceeded for about 6 to 11 cycles. All samples yielded 2.5 million or more CDR3-containing paired-end reads. TCRdb re-derived calls from the 5' RACE reads in MiXCR, one entry per CDR3 protein. This sample has about 1,500,000 distinct CDR3 sequences; roughly 40% occur once, and the top ten carry roughly 8.2%. The length of the CDR3 is 11 residues. CDR1 is LGHDT, CDR2 YNNKEL, per germline (reference sequence). Isolation of PBMCs gave at least 6.5 million cells per sample. This record comes from a study of blood T cells in healthy people across ages. The study, taken as a whole, reports: Investigators treated diversity estimates from one million T cells as underestimates.

The receptor's source is a woman aged 18-29 years in good health. This chain joins TRBV3-1 and TRBJ1-2, with D hard to call. The sequenced sample consisted of blood. The chain's CDR3 is CASSQEGGYTF. The CDR3 nucleotides are TGCGCCAGCAGCCAAGAGGGTGGCTACACCTTC.